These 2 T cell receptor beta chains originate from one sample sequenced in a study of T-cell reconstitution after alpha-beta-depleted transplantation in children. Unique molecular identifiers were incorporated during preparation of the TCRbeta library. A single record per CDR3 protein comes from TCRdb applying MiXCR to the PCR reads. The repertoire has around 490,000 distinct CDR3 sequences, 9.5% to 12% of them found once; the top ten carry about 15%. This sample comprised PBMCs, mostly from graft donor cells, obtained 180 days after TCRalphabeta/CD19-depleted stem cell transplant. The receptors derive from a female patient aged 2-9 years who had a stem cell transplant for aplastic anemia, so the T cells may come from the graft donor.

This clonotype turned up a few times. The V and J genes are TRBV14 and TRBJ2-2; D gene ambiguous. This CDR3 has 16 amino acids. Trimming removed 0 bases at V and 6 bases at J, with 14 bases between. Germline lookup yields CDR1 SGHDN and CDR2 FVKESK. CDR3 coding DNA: TGTGCCAGCAGCCAAGAACAGTTTCCGAGGCCCGGGGAGCTGTTTTTT. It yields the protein CASSQEQFPRPGELFF.

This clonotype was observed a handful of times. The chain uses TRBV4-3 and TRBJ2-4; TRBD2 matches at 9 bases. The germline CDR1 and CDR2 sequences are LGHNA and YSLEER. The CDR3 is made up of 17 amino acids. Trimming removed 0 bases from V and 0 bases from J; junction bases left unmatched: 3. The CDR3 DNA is TGCGCCAGCAGCCAAGATTTGACTAGCGGAGCCAAAAACATTCAGTACTTC. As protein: CASSQDLTSGAKNIQYF.